These 13 T cell receptor beta chains were sequenced from one sample in a study of T cell repertoires in cytomegalovirus infection. Each CDR3 protein is one row after TCRdb ran MiXCR on the reads. The table has about 130,000 distinct CDR3 sequences, 20% to 30% seen once. No antigen has been identified for these receptors. Sequencing was done on a sample of PBMCs, sequenced either directly or after in vitro stimulation (not recorded which). These receptors were taken from a human donor in good health (CMV status not recorded). Some clones in this sample may be carry-over from other donors' samples.

This clonotype came up a few times. The V and J genes are TRBV12-3 or TRBV12-4 and TRBJ2-7; 13 bases are a match to TRBD2. This CDR3 has 16 amino acids. V was pared by 4 bases and J by 5 bases, with 8 bases of the junction left unmatched. CDR3 in amino acids: CASSYIGLAGADEQYF. The CDR3 DNA sequence: TGTGCCAGCAGTTACATCGGACTAGCGGGAGCCGACGAGCAGTACTTC.

This clonotype was recorded at least ten times. The chain employs TRBV7-2 and TRBJ2-1, with no clear D. The CDR3 has 10 amino acids. V was trimmed by 6 bases and J by 6 bases, leaving 3 bases between them. Germline lookup yields CDR1 SGHTA and CDR2 FQGNSA. The CDR3 reads CASSRNEQFF. The CDR3, as DNA: TGTGCCAGCAGTCGCAATGAGCAGTTCTTC.

This clonotype was counted a single time. V gene TRBV5-3 combines with J gene TRBJ2-7, with D tentatively TRBD2 (6 bases). TRBV5-3 has ORF status, its function being uncertain. This CDR3 contains 13 residues. Trimming removed 8 bases at V and 3 bases at J, with 15 bases between. In DNA form, the CDR3 reads TGTGCCAGTTCTAGCGCCGGGCGCTACGAGCAGTACGTC. Encoded protein: CASSSAGRYEQYV.

Ten or more counts support this clonotype. The genes are TRBV12-3 or TRBV12-4 and TRBJ2-3; TRBD1 agrees at 12 bases. V lost 6 bases and J lost 6; bases outside the gene matches: 10. CDR3 length equals 16 residues. The CDR3 loop is CASRSPLGQGADTQYF. The DNA of the CDR3 is TGTGCCAGCAGATCGCCGCTGGGACAGGGGGCTGATACGCAGTATTTT.

This rearrangement joins TRBV15 to TRBJ1-1, with D possibly matching TRBD1 (5 bases). V was clipped by 1 base and J by 4 bases, with 22 bases between them. Germline lookup yields CDR1 LNHNV and CDR2 YYDKDF (reference sequence). This CDR3 has 18 residues. CDR3 DNA sequence: TGTGCCACCAGCAGAGTCCGGGGCTCGGGGGTTTATCGCACTGAAGCTTTCTTT. As protein: CATSRVRGSGVYRTEAFF.

The chain uses TRBV20-1 and TRBJ1-2; D unclear. This CDR3 spans 13 amino acids. V was clipped by 2 bases and J by 4 bases, with 11 bases between them. In germline, CDR1 is DFQATT, CDR2 SNEGSKA (reference sequence). DNA for the CDR3: TGCAGTGCTAGATCGGACTCGATCTATGGCTACACCTTC. Translation gives CSARSDSIYGYTF.

A few counts support this clonotype. The chain has TRBV12-3 or TRBV12-4 and TRBJ2-5, with 10 bases identical to TRBD2. V dropped 6 bases and J dropped 4; count of bases not matched to a gene: 5. The CDR3 is 14 residues long. The CDR3 DNA reads TGTGCCAGCAGGCCTAGCGGGAGAACAGAGACCCAGTACTTC. Its translation: CASRPSGRTETQYF.

This clonotype was recorded once. V and J are TRBV2 and TRBJ1-2, with 12 nucleotides matching TRBD1. V shed 6 bases, J shed 4 bases, and the junction held 6 bases outside the gene matches. The CDR3 length is 15 residues. The germline CDR1 and CDR2 sequences are SNHLY and FYNNEI. The CDR3 DNA reads as TGTGCCAGCAGCGGGACAGGGGGCGCTTCCTATGGCTACACCTTC. Translation: CASSGTGGASYGYTF. Together with reference TRBV2 and TRBJ1-2, the CDR3 gives the full variable domain: EPEVTQTPSHQVTQMGQEVILRCVPISNHLYFYWYRQILGQKVEFLVSFYNNEISEKSEIFDDQFSVERPDGSNFTLKIRSTKLEDSAMYFCASSGTGGASYGYTFGSGTRLTVV.

This clonotype has ten or more counts. This chain links TRBV19 with TRBJ1-2; TRBD1 aligns across 9 bases. J was trimmed by 5 bases and V by 3 bases; bases with no gene match: 10. The germline gives CDR1 LNHDA, CDR2 SQIVND (reference sequence). CDR3 length: 16 residues. CDR3 region: CASSIRSDRGGYGYTF. The CDR3 nucleotides are TGTGCCAGTAGTATTCGTTCGGACAGGGGTGGTTATGGCTACACCTTC.

There are many counts of this clonotype. The chain recombines TRBV15 with TRBJ1-2, with D unresolved. The CDR3 length is 17 residues. Between the trimmed V and J ends, which lost 1 base and 4 bases, there was a span of 19 bases. The V gene's germline CDR1 is LNHNV and CDR2 YYDKDF (reference sequence). The CDR3 sequence: CATSRANKAGGSYGYTF. In DNA, the CDR3 is TGTGCCACCAGCAGAGCTAATAAGGCGGGCGGTAGCTATGGCTACACCTTC.

This clonotype came up a few times. The chain couples TRBV15 to TRBJ1-2; TRBD1 might be the D (5 bases). Germline V gene sequence: CDR1 LNHNV, CDR2 YYDKDF (reference sequence). The V gene lost 0 bases and the J gene lost 4 bases, with 9 bases spanning the gap. The CDR3 is 14 residues long. Written as DNA, the CDR3 is TGTGCCACCAGCAGAGAAGGGGCCGCCTATGGCTACACCTTC. It codes for CATSREGAAYGYTF.

This clonotype has only a few counts. V usage is TRBV19 and J usage is TRBJ1-2; D unclear. Germline CDR1 is LNHDA and CDR2 is SQIVND (reference sequence). V lost 3 bases to trimming and J lost 0 bases, with 17 bases between them. This CDR3 has 17 residues. In DNA, the CDR3 is TGTGCCAGTAGTATGGAATTGACAAGTTTTACTAACTATGGCTACACCTTC. Its translation: CASSMELTSFTNYGYTF.

This clonotype was detected only a few times. The CDR3 loop is CATAREGNYGYTF. DNA of the CDR3: TGTGCCACCGCACGGGAGGGCAACTATGGCTACACCTTC. The rearrangement links TRBV24-1 to TRBJ1-2; D gene unclear. Trimming cost V 9 bases and J 2 bases, with 12 bases left between them. Germline-derived CDR1 and CDR2 are KGHDR and SFDVKD. This CDR3 comprises 13 residues.